Presented here are 26 T cell receptor beta chains from one specimen sequenced in a study of OX40 agonist ivuxolimab in advanced cancers. Data came from immunoSEQ multiplex PCR; TCRdb stores just in-frame clones and leaves some out. The data contain 50,000 or so clones, around nine tenths of them singletons. The specimen comprised CD4+ or CD8+ T cells sorted from blood, sampled in a trial of the OX40 agonist ivuxolimab. Receptors originate from an adult with an advanced solid tumor such as melanoma, head and neck, liver or kidney cancer.

V gene TRBV18 combines with J gene TRBJ2-4; 8 positions agree with TRBD1. Germline assignment: CDR1 KGHSH and CDR2 LQKENI. The CDR3 has 17 amino acids. With V trimmed by 3 bases and J by 2 bases, 9 bases remained unmatched. DNA of the CDR3: TGTGCCAGCTCACCTGGAAATAGACAGGGGTCCAAAAACATTCAGTACTTC. Encoded protein: CASSPGNRQGSKNIQYF.

This chain uses TRBV27 with TRBJ1-4; no reliable D call. Germline CDR1 MNHEY, CDR2 SMNVEV (reference sequence). The CDR3 consists of 15 residues. Trimming took off 3 bases at V and 1 base at J, with 9 bases between the two ends. DNA of the CDR3: TGTGCCAGCAGTTTCGGTGCCGTAACTAATGAAAAACTGTTTTTT. Translating it yields CASSFGAVTNEKLFF.

The rearrangement uses TRBV27 and TRBJ2-2; 11 nucleotides align to TRBD2. The CDR3 is 22 amino acids. V shed 0 bases and J 0 bases; nucleotides not matched to a gene: 15. The germline V gene has CDR1 MNHEY and CDR2 SMNVEV (reference sequence). The CDR3 coding sequence is TGTGCCAGCAGTTTATCCCTCCGACTAGCGGGATCCAAACCATCGAACACCGGGGAGCTGTTTTTT. It translates to CASSLSLRLAGSKPSNTGELFF.

V is TRBV9 and J is TRBJ2-5; 7 positions agree with TRBD2. Trimming cost V 2 bases and J 5 bases; bases outside gene matches: 9. This CDR3 is 15 amino acids long. Germline V CDR1 and CDR2: SGDLS, YYNGEE. The CDR3 nucleotides read TGTGCCAGCAGCGTTAGCGGGCGGGGAGGGGAGACCCAGTACTTC. It codes for CASSVSGRGGETQYF.

The V gene is TRBV2, the J gene TRBJ1-5; D remains unclear. CDR1 and CDR2 (germline): SNHLY, FYNNEI. The CDR3 totals 14 residues. The V and J ends lost 5 bases and 3 bases respectively, with 11 bases between them. The CDR3 DNA follows: TGTGCCAGCAGTTCGGGCCAATTCAATCAGCCCCAGCATTTT. This gives the protein CASSSGQFNQPQHF.

This chain connects TRBV4-1 to TRBJ2-5, with D hard to call. The length of the CDR3 is 14 residues. V was pared by 4 bases and J by 2 bases, with 11 bases between. CDR1 is MGHRA and CDR2 is YSYEKL in the germline V gene. The CDR3 region has the DNA TGCGCCAGCAGCCTTATACACGGACAAGAGACCCAGTACTTC. This translates into CASSLIHGQETQYF.

The chain carries TRBV9 and TRBJ2-7, with D hard to call. Between the trimmed V and J ends, which lost 4 bases and 1 base, there was a span of 9 bases. The germline gives CDR1 SGDLS, CDR2 YYNGEE. The CDR3 is 13 residues long. The CDR3, as DNA: TGTGCCAGCAGCAAGGATCCATCCTACGAGCAGTACTTC. This encodes CASSKDPSYEQYF.

This sequence joins TRBV18 and TRBJ2-2; 7 positions match TRBD1. V was pared by 2 bases and J by 5 bases, with 5 bases of the junction left unmatched. The CDR3 sequence is 15 residues long. Germline CDR1 is KGHSH and CDR2 is LQKENI. The CDR3 loop is CASSPATGRTGELFF. CDR3 nucleotides: TGTGCCAGCTCACCAGCGACAGGGCGGACCGGGGAGCTGTTTTTT. The full variable domain, completed using reference TRBV18 and TRBJ2-2, is NAGVMQNPRHLVRRRGQEARLRCSPMKGHSHVYWYRQLPEEGLKFMVYLQKENIIDESGMPKERFSAEFPKEGPSILRIQQVVRGDSAAYFCASSPATGRTGELFFGEGSRLTVL.

V gene TRBV5-4 combines with J gene TRBJ2-1, with 8 bases lining up with TRBD2. The germline gives CDR1 SGHNT, CDR2 YYREEE (reference sequence). V gave up 4 bases and J gave up 2 bases; unmatched junction bases: 5. The CDR3 covers 15 residues. In nucleotides, the CDR3 is TGTGCCAGCAGCCCCAAGCGGGAGACCTACAATGAGCAGTTCTTC. This codes for CASSPKRETYNEQFF.

The rearrangement uses TRBV7-2 and TRBJ2-6; D may be TRBD1 or TRBD2 (5 bases each). Trimming took 1 base from V and 4 from J, leaving 8 bases between them. Germline values: CDR1 SGHTA, CDR2 FQGNSA. This CDR3 comprises 15 residues. The CDR3 bases are TGTGCCAGCAGCTTAGGAGGGGTCGGGGCCAACGTCCTGACTTTC. Translating it yields CASSLGGVGANVLTF. The variable domain in full, with the rest retrieved from reference TRBV7-2 and TRBJ2-6, is GAGVSQSPSNKVTEKGKDVELRCDPISGHTALYWYRQSLGQGLEFLIYFQGNSAPDKSGLPSDRFSAERTGGSVSTLTIQRTQQEDSAVYLCASSLGGVGANVLTFGAGSRLTVL.

The chain has TRBV6-5 and TRBJ2-7; TRBD2 agrees at 7 bases. The germline gives CDR1 MNHEY, CDR2 SVGAGI. V dropped 4 bases and J dropped 0; count of bases not matched to a gene: 6. CDR3 length: 15 amino acids. The CDR3 spells CASSSLAASSYEQYF. CDR3 nucleotide sequence: TGTGCCAGCAGTTCGCTAGCGGCCAGCTCCTACGAGCAGTACTTC.

V usage is TRBV7-9 and J usage is TRBJ1-1; 9 bases align to TRBD1. The germline V gene has CDR1 SEHNR and CDR2 FQNEAQ (reference sequence). After removal of 4 bases from V and 4 bases from J, the junction contained 4 bases not matched to a gene. The CDR3 consists of 14 residues. The CDR3 DNA reads TGTGCCAGCAGCTCCCGGACAGGGGCCACTGAAGCTTTCTTT. Encoded protein: CASSSRTGATEAFF.

This chain connects TRBV6-5 to TRBJ2-7; D uncertain. From germline, CDR1 is MNHEY and CDR2 SVGAGI. Trimming took 5 bases from V and 4 from J, leaving 18 bases between them. CDR3 length: 15 residues. CDR3 DNA sequence: TGTGCCAGCAGTCCAACCCGTCGACTCAGGTACGAGCAGTACTTC. This translates into CASSPTRRLRYEQYF.

This chain links TRBV19 with TRBJ1-5, with TRBD1 matching over 11 bases. V gave up 4 bases and J gave up 2 bases; unmatched junction bases: 10. Germline V gene data show CDR1 as LNHDA and CDR2 as SQIVND (reference sequence). CDR3 length: 18 residues. CDR3 nucleotide sequence: TGTGCCAGTAGTAACCGCGGGACAGGGGGAAGAGGCAATCAGCCCCAGCATTTT. Translation gives CASSNRGTGGRGNQPQHF. Full variable domain (rest looked up from reference TRBV19 and TRBJ1-5): DGGITQSPKYLFRKEGQNVTLSCEQNLNHDAMYWYRQDPGQGLRLIYYSQIVNDFQKGDIAEGYSVSREKKESFPLTVTSAQKNPTAFYLCASSNRGTGGRGNQPQHFGDGTRLSIL.

This clone was found once. This chain uses TRBV11-2 with TRBJ2-1, with 9 bases matching TRBD2. The CDR3 is 16 amino acids. Trimming took 5 bases from V and 0 from J; bases not matched to a gene: 5. The germline V gene has CDR1 SGHAT and CDR2 FQNNGV. In DNA form, the CDR3 reads TGTGCCAGCAGCACCCTTAGCGGGAGCTCCTACAATGAGCAGTTCTTC. It encodes CASSTLSGSSYNEQFF.

This sequence joins TRBV28 and TRBJ1-2; TRBD1 matches at 8 bases. CDR3 length: 15 residues. The germline CDR1 and CDR2 sequences are MDHEN and SYDVKM. V was clipped by 3 bases and J by 2 bases; unmatched bases: 5. The CDR3 sequence is CASSLYRTGNYGYTF. CDR3 coding DNA: TGTGCCAGCAGTTTGTATCGGACAGGGAACTATGGCTACACCTTC.

In its sample, this clone is medium-sized. The chain carries TRBV6-1 and TRBJ1-1; no clear D. The CDR3 totals 14 residues. Per the germline V gene, CDR1 is MNHNS and CDR2 is SASEGT. Trimming stripped 4 bases from V and 2 bases from J, with 11 bases between. CDR3 in DNA: TGTGCCAGCAGTGCTGGTCCTTACAACACTGAAGCTTTCTTT. This encodes CASSAGPYNTEAFF.

V usage is TRBV9 and J usage is TRBJ2-3; 8 bases fit TRBD1. V trimming: 0 bases; J trimming: 11 bases; junction bases outside the gene matches: 5. In germline, CDR1 is SGDLS, CDR2 YYNGEE. CDR3 length equals 13 residues. In nucleotides, the CDR3 is TGTGCCAGCAGCGTAGTGCGGACAGGGATGCAGTATTTT. The encoded protein is CASSVVRTGMQYF.

CDR3 sequence (DNA): TGTGCCAGTAGTATGAGGACAGGCTTTGGGGAGCAGTACTTC. This encodes CASSMRTGFGEQYF. The gene calls are TRBV19 and TRBJ2-7; 7 nucleotides agree with TRBD1. The CDR3 consists of 14 residues. Germline assignment: CDR1 LNHDA and CDR2 SQIVND (reference sequence). J lost 7 bases, V lost 3 bases, and 9 bases had no gene match.

V and J are TRBV12-5 and TRBJ2-1; D perhaps matches TRBD2 (6 bases). The CDR3 has 12 amino acids. V lost 3 bases to trimming and J lost 9 bases, with 9 bases between them. The V gene's germline CDR1 is LGHNT and CDR2 FRNRAP. In DNA form, the CDR3 reads TGTGCTAGTGGTTTCTCAGCGGGTGAGCAGTTCTTC. Translated, it gives CASGFSAGEQFF.

The J gene is TRBJ1-4, the V gene TRBV5-1; 7 bases are a match to TRBD1. The germline V gene has CDR1 SGHRS and CDR2 YFSETQ. CDR3 length: 20 amino acids. V was pared by 1 base and J by 0 bases, with 15 bases of the junction left unmatched. CDR3 DNA sequence: TGCGCCAGCAGCTTGAGGCCCCTGACAGGGAGCGGGCCAACTAATGAAAAACTGTTTTTT. Its translation: CASSLRPLTGSGPTNEKLFF.

The chain has TRBV5-1 and TRBJ2-1; the D gene is possibly TRBD1 (6 bases). Deletions cut 0 bases from V and 4 bases from J, with 11 bases between. CDR3 length: 15 amino acids. Germline assignment: CDR1 SGHRS and CDR2 YFSETQ. CDR3 sequence: CASSLVAGEYNEQFF. CDR3 nucleotide sequence: TGCGCCAGCAGCTTGGTGGCAGGGGAGTACAATGAGCAGTTCTTC.

The chain couples TRBV28 to TRBJ2-3; D call uncertain. Trimming shortened V by 3 bases and J by 9 bases, and 13 bases separated the two germline ends. Germline loops: CDR1 MDHEN, CDR2 SYDVKM. The CDR3 is 13 residues long. The CDR3 spells CASSFTLTGTQYF. The CDR3 DNA reads as TGTGCCAGCAGTTTTACACTCACGGGCACGCAGTATTTT.

The CDR3 sequence: CASSEQGTGQPQHF. CDR3 sequence (DNA): TGTGCCAGCTCGGAGCAGGGTACCGGGCAGCCCCAGCATTTT. The chain carries TRBV18 and TRBJ1-5, with D possibly TRBD1 on 5 matching bases. The CDR3 is 14 amino acids. V was pared by 6 bases and J by 7 bases, with 16 bases between. Looked up from germline, CDR1 is KGHSH and CDR2 is LQKENI.

V usage is TRBV5-4 and J usage is TRBJ1-4; perhaps TRBD1 as D (5 bases). Germline V gene sequence: CDR1 SGHNT, CDR2 YYREEE (reference sequence). This CDR3 contains 14 residues. The germline V and J ends were trimmed by 0 bases and 3 bases, with 6 bases remaining between them. CDR3 nucleotide sequence: TGTGCCAGCAGCTTGGAGACAGCTAATGAAAAACTGTTTTTT. Translation: CASSLETANEKLFF.

The rearrangement links TRBV29-1 to TRBJ2-7; the match to TRBD1 covers 11 bases. Looked up from germline, CDR1 is SQVTM and CDR2 is ANQGSEA. CDR3 size: 13 residues. V lost 7 bases, J lost 6 bases, and 8 bases stayed unmatched. CDR3 region: CSGGTGTGGEQYF. CDR3 DNA sequence: TGCAGCGGCGGAACAGGGACAGGGGGCGAGCAGTACTTC.